This T cell receptor beta chain comes out of a study of cytomegalovirus exposure and HLA in healthy donors. The germline gives CDR1 SGHRS, CDR2 YFSETQ. This CDR3 is built from 16 residues. Trimming took 3 bases from V and 2 from J; bases not matched to a gene: 7. PCR amplification relied on 60 Vbeta primers (plus 13 Jbeta primers). Clones were sequenced by immunoSEQ multiplex PCR, and TCRdb holds only the in-frame ones, with some missing. The sample shows 100,000 or so clones, less than 85% of them seen only once. Sample: PBMCs. The TCR originated in a man aged 25-40 years in good health and CMV-seropositive. The chain is built from TRBV5-1 and TRBJ2-1; 8 bases map to TRBD1. CDR3 sequence (DNA): TGCGCCAGCAGCTATGCGACAGGGGAAACCTACAATGAGCAGTTCTTC. It codes for CASSYATGETYNEQFF.